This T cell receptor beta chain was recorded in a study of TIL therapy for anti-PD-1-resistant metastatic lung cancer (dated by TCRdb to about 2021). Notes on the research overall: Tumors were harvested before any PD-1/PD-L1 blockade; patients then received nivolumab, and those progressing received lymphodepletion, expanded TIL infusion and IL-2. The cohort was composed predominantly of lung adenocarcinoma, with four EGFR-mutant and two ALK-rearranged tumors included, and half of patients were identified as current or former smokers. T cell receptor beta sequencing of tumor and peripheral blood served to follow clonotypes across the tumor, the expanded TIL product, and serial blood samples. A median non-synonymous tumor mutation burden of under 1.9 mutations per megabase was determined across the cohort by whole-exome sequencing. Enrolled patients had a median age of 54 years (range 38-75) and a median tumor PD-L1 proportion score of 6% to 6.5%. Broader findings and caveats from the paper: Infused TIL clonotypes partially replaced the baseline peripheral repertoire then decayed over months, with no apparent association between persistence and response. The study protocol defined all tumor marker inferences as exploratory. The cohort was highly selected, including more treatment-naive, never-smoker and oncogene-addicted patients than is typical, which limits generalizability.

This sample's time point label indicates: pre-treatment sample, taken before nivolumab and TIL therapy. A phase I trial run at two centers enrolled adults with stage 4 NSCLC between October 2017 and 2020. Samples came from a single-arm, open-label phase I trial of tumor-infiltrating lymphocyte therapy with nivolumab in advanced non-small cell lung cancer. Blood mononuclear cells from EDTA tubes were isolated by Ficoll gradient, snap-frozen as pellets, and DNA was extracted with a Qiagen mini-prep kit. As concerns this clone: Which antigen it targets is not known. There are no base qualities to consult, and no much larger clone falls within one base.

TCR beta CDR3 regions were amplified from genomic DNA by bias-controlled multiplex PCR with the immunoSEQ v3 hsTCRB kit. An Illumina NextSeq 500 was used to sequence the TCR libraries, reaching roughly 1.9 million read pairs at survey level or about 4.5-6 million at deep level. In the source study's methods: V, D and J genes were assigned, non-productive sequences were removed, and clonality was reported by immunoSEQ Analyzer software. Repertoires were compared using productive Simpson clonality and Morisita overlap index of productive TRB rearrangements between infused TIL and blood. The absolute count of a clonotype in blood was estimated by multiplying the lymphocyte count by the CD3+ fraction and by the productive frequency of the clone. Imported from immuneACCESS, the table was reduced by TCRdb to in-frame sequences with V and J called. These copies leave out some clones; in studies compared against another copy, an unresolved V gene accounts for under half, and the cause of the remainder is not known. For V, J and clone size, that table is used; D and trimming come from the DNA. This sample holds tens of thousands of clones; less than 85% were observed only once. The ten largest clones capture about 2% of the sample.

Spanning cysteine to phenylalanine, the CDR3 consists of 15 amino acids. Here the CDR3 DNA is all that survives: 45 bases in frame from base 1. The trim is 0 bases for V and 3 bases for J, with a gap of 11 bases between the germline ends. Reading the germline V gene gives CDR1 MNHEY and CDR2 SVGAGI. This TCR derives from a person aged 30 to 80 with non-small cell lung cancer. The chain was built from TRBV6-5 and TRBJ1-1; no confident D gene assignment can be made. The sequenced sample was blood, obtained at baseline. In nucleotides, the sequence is TGTGCCAGCAGTTACTCCCCGCGGGTGGACACTGAAGCTTTCTTT. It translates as CASSYSPRVDTEAFF.